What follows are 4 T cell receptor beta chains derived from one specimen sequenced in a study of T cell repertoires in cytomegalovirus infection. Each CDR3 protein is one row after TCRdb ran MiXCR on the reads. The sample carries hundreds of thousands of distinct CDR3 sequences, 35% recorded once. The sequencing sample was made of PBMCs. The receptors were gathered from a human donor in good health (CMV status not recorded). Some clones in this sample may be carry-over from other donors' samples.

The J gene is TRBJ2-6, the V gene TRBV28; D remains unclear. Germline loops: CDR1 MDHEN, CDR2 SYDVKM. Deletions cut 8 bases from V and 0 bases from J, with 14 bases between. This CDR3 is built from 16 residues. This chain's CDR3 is CASGTGEVSGANVLTF. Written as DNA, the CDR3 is TGTGCCAGCGGCACCGGCGAAGTCTCTGGGGCCAACGTCCTGACTTTC.

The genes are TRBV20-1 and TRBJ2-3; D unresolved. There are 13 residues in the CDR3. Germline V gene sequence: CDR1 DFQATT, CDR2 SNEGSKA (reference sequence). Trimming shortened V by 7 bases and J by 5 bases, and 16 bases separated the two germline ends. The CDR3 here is CSGEADLGDTQYF. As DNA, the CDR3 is TGCAGTGGCGAGGCCGATTTAGGAGATACGCAGTATTTT.

CDR3 sequence (DNA): TGCAGTGCCATAACAGGGAGCAATCAGCCCCAGCATTTT. Translated: CSAITGSNQPQHF. The chain joins TRBV20-1 to TRBJ1-5; TRBD1 might be the D (6 bases). The CDR3 has 13 residues. Germline V gene lookup returns CDR1 DFQATT and CDR2 SNEGSKA (reference sequence). Trimming left V 6 bases short and J 1 base short, with 10 bases between.

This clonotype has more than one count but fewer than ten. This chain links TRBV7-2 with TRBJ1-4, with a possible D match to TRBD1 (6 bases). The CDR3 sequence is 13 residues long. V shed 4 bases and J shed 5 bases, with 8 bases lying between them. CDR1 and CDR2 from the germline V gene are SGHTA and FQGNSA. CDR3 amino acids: CASSWGGNEKLFF. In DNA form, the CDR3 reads TGTGCCAGCAGCTGGGGGGGCAATGAAAAACTGTTTTTT.